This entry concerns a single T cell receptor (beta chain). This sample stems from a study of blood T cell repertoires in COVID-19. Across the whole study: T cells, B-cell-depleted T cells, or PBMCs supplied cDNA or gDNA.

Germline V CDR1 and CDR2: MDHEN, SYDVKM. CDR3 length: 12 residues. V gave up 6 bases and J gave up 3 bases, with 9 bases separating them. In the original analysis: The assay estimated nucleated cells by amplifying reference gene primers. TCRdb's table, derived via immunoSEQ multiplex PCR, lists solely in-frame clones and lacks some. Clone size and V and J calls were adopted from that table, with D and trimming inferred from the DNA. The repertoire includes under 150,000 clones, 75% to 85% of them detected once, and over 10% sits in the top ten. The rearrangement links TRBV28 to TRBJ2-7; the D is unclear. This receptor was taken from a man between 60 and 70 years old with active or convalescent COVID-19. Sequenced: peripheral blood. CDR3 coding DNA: TGTGCCAGCAGCGGCGGTTTCTACGAGCAGTACTTC. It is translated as CASSGGFYEQYF. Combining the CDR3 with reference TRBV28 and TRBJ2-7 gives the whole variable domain DVKVTQSSRYLVKRTGEKVFLECVQDMDHENMFWYRQDPGLGLRLIYFSYDVKMKEKGDIPEGYSVSREKKERFSLILESASTNQTSMYLCASSGGFYEQYFGPGTRLTVT.